Following are 9 T cell receptor beta chains from one sample sequenced in a study of blood T cell repertoires in COVID-19. The repertoire was sequenced with immunoSEQ multiplex PCR; TCRdb's copy has only in-frame clones and lacks some. Seen here are a few hundred thousand clones, over 75% observed once, and the top ten hold about 10%. The sequenced sample consisted of PBMCs or T cells enriched from blood (not recorded which). The receptors were gathered from a woman younger than 35 who had recovered from COVID-19.

The chain employs TRBV24-1 and TRBJ1-1, with D possibly matching TRBD1 (6 bases). The CDR3 runs 13 residues. The germline CDR1 and CDR2 sequences are KGHDR and SFDVKD. V was clipped by 7 bases and J by 1 base, with 9 bases between them. The CDR3 is CATRVDRNTEAFF. The CDR3 DNA is TGTGCCACCAGGGTGGACAGGAACACTGAAGCTTTCTTT.

In its sample, this clone was seen a few times. The chain uses TRBV24-1 and TRBJ2-2; 7 bases are shared with TRBD1. The CDR3 contains 15 residues. V shed 7 bases and J 1 base; nucleotides not matched to a gene: 5. The germline gives CDR1 KGHDR, CDR2 SFDVKD. As DNA, the CDR3 is TGTGCCACCAGACCCGGGACAGTGAACACCGGGGAGCTGTTTTTT. This translates into CATRPGTVNTGELFF.

This clone was detected only a few times. The rearrangement uses TRBV3-1 (or the pseudogene TRBV3-2) and TRBJ1-3; unclear D gene. Between the trimmed V and J ends, which lost 1 base and 4 bases, there was a span of 11 bases. Per germline, CDR1 LGHDT and CDR2 YNNKEL (reference sequence). The CDR3 loop spans 15 amino acids. The CDR3 is CASSQGGGKGNTIYF. CDR3 DNA: TGTGCCAGCAGCCAAGGGGGAGGGAAAGGAAACACCATATATTTT.

This clone showed up just a few times. The chain employs TRBV5-6 and TRBJ1-1; 10 bases agree with TRBD1. The length of the CDR3 is 16 residues. V was pared by 0 bases and J by 3 bases, with 5 bases of the junction left unmatched. In germline, CDR1 is SGHDT, CDR2 YYEEEE. CDR3 residues: CASSLDIGQGDTEAFF. In nucleotides, the CDR3 is TGTGCCAGCAGCTTGGATATCGGACAGGGGGACACTGAAGCTTTCTTT.

The V and J genes are TRBV6-5 and TRBJ2-7; 7 nucleotides match TRBD2. Germline trimming cut 5 bases from V and 3 bases from J; bases unmatched to any gene: 7. Germline V gene lookup returns CDR1 MNHEY and CDR2 SVGAGI. This CDR3 comprises 14 residues. DNA for the CDR3: TGTGCCAGCAGTCTTGGACTAGATAGCTACGAGCAGTACTTC. This codes for CASSLGLDSYEQYF.

V usage is TRBV9 and J usage is TRBJ1-6, with 8 bases lining up with TRBD1. CDR1 is SGDLS and CDR2 is YYNGEE in the germline V gene. The length of the CDR3 is 17 residues. The V segment lost 3 bases and the J segment 6 bases; nucleotides outside the gene matches: 11. For the CDR3, the DNA is TGTGCCAGCAGCGAGGGACAGGCGGAACGGGTTAATTCACCCCTCCACTTT. Translation gives CASSEGQAERVNSPLHF.

The DNA of the CDR3 is TGTGCCTGGAAGGGGGACCCCTACTACGAGCAGTACTTC. It specifies CAWKGDPYYEQYF. V usage is TRBV30 and J usage is TRBJ2-7, with TRBD1 as a possible D gene (6 bases). Germline V gene sequence: CDR1 GTSNPN, CDR2 SVGIG (reference sequence). Trimming took off 4 bases at V and 3 bases at J, with 13 bases between the two ends. This CDR3 contains 13 residues.

V usage is TRBV5-1 and J usage is TRBJ2-7, with D unresolved. From germline, CDR1 is SGHRS and CDR2 YFSETQ. The ends were cut back, 0 bases at V and 5 bases at J, with 3 bases in the middle. This CDR3 contains 11 residues. The CDR3 nucleotides are TGCGCCAGCAGCTTGGGGCACGAGCAGTACTTC. Protein: CASSLGHEQYF. The variable domain in full, completed from reference TRBV5-1 and TRBJ2-7, reads KAGVTQTPRYLIKTRGQQVTLSCSPISGHRSVSWYQQTPGQGLQFLFEYFSETQRNKGNFPGRFSGRQFSNSRSEMNVSTLELGDSALYLCASSLGHEQYFGPGTRLTVT.

The J gene is TRBJ1-4, the V gene TRBV3-1 (or the pseudogene TRBV3-2); TRBD1 is a possible D gene (5 bases). Deletions cut 2 bases from V and 0 bases from J, with 7 bases between. CDR3 length equals 15 residues. CDR1 is LGHDT and CDR2 is YNNKEL in the germline V gene (reference sequence). CDR3 region: CASSQRGATNEKLFF. In DNA form, the CDR3 reads TGTGCCAGCAGCCAACGGGGGGCAACTAATGAAAAACTGTTTTTT.